The 21 T cell receptor beta chains given below trace back to one sample, sequenced in a study of regulatory T cells in long-lasting Graves disease (dated by TCRdb to the early 2020s). Receptors were amplified or captured by multiplex PCR. Sequencing used an Illumina HiSeq 4000. iRepertoire HTBI primers and Arm-PCR amplification of CDR3 regions were used to construct TCR beta libraries. Through fastp at Q25 and MiXCR, TCRdb rebuilt clones from the public reads, retaining in-frame beta chains. Identical CDR3 protein sequences are pooled into one entry, listed with their most common genes and DNA. This sample holds about 620,000 distinct CDR3 sequences; around 17% were observed only once. 18% of the sample is taken by the ten largest. Interpreted using the paper, the time point label stands for: newly diagnosed GD, antithyroid drugs for less than 3 months. For both TCR sequencing and RNA sequencing, RNA was extracted from PBMCs using TRIzol.

This sample also belongs to another study, concerning T cells in Graves' hyperthyroidism and ophthalmopathy.

Sequences were derived from peripheral blood mononuclear cells (PBMCs), sampled at new diagnosis, from a patient treated with antithyroid drugs. The receptors derive from a woman under 40 with Graves disease. Donor details come from another sample of the same person, matched by shared clones.

V usage is TRBV9 and J usage is TRBJ1-3; TRBD1 aligns across 8 bases. This CDR3 is built from 17 residues. CDR1 is SGDLS and CDR2 is YYNGEE in the germline V gene. The J segment lost 4 bases and the V segment lost 0 bases, leaving 9 bases of the junction unmatched. The CDR3 loop reads CASSVEVSTGVGNTIYF. The CDR3 nucleotides read TGTGCCAGCAGCGTAGAGGTCTCGACAGGGGTCGGAAACACCATATATTTT.

V and J are TRBV19 and TRBJ1-5; a weak D match, TRBD1 (5 bases). From germline, CDR1 is LNHDA and CDR2 SQIVND (reference sequence). This CDR3 is 15 amino acids long. Trimming cost V 5 bases and J 6 bases, with 17 bases left between them. CDR3 sequence: CASSGNWGGGQPQHF. CDR3 nucleotides: TGTGCCAGTAGTGGTAACTGGGGGGGGGGTCAGCCCCAGCATTTT.

This clonotype was seen more than once but under ten times. The rearrangement uses TRBV19 and TRBJ2-7; no definite D call. Germline-derived CDR1 and CDR2 are LNHDA and SQIVND (reference sequence). V shed 1 base and J shed 3 bases, with 7 bases lying between them. The CDR3 runs to 13 residues. The CDR3 coding sequence is TGTGCCAGTAGTATAGCCGTCCACTACGAGCAGTACTTC. This sequence encodes CASSIAVHYEQYF.

This clonotype has a count of ten or more. This chain connects TRBV24-1 to TRBJ2-3; a possible D gene is TRBD1 (5 bases). The J call is in doubt because the DNA end fits TRBJ2-1 better. The V gene's germline CDR1 is KGHDR and CDR2 SFDVKD. The CDR3 is made up of 13 amino acids. The CDR3 reads CATSNGQSHEQFF. DNA of the CDR3: TGTGCCACCAGTAACGGACAATCCCATGAGCAGTTCTTC.

The table lists this clonotype with a few counts. The CDR3 region has the DNA TGTGCCAGCAGCTCAACACCGGACAATGAGCAGTTCTTC. Protein: CASSSTPDNEQFF. The chain joins TRBV7-3 to TRBJ2-1; D not resolved. The CDR3 covers 13 residues. V lost 4 bases and J lost 5, with 9 bases in between. Germline V gene lookup returns CDR1 SGHTA and CDR2 FQGTGA.

The chain couples TRBV9 to TRBJ1-1, with D unclear. Deletions cut 4 bases from V and 2 bases from J, with 15 bases between. The V gene's germline CDR1 is SGDLS and CDR2 YYNGEE. The CDR3 sequence is 15 residues long. The CDR3 coding sequence is TGTGCCAGCAGCCTAACTGGAGGGAGTAACACTGAAGCTTTCTTT. It yields the protein CASSLTGGSNTEAFF.

This clonotype was recorded at least ten times. The V call is TRBV2, the J call TRBJ2-3, with D possibly called TRBD1 or TRBD2 (5 bases each). Germline V gene data show CDR1 as SNHLY and CDR2 as FYNNEI. The CDR3 has 14 residues. V gave up 4 bases and J gave up 3 bases, with 11 bases separating them. CDR3: CASSVAWGTDTQYF. CDR3 in DNA: TGTGCCAGCAGTGTAGCTTGGGGGACAGATACGCAGTATTTT.

Concerning this clonotype: A much larger clonotype is one base distant, so this may be a read error. The J gene is TRBJ1-6, the V gene TRBV12-3 or TRBV12-4; possible D gene TRBD1, 5 bases. The CDR3 spans 14 residues. CDR3 residues: CASSLAAGNSPPHF. CDR3 DNA: TGTGCCAGCAGTTTAGCGGCAGGGAATTCACCCCCCCACTTT.

The rearrangement links TRBV24-1 to TRBJ2-5; D not certain. V gave up 3 bases and J gave up 3 bases, with 19 bases separating them. This CDR3 contains 17 residues. CDR1 is KGHDR and CDR2 is SFDVKD in the germline V gene. The CDR3: CATSDRQSAGKKETQYF. The DNA of the CDR3 is TGTGCCACCAGTGATCGACAATCGGCTGGCAAGAAAGAGACCCAGTACTTC.

This clonotype was observed many times. This chain connects TRBV19 to TRBJ1-1; 7 bases agree with TRBD1. CDR3 length: 15 amino acids. The germline V gene encodes CDR1 LNHDA and CDR2 SQIVND (reference sequence). Trimming took 5 bases from V and 0 from J; bases not matched to a gene: 6. CDR3 bases: TGTGCCAGTAGTTCGGGACAGATTATGAACACTGAAGCTTTCTTT. Its translation is CASSSGQIMNTEAFF.

Details on this clonotype: A single base separates this from a much larger clone, so it may be a read error. The V gene is TRBV29-1, the J gene TRBJ2-7; the D is unclear. The V gene's germline CDR1 is SQVTM and CDR2 ANQGSEA. The length of the CDR3 is 13 residues. Here the CDR3 DNA reads TGCGGCGGCCTCGACGGAACCTCTTACGAGCAGTACTTC. Protein sequence: CGGLDGTSYEQYF.

The chain is built from TRBV19 and TRBJ1-6, with a tentative D call TRBD1 (6 bases). The CDR3 sequence is 13 residues long. V was clipped by 5 bases and J by 7 bases, with 9 bases between them. Looked up from germline, CDR1 is LNHDA and CDR2 is SQIVND (reference sequence). This CDR3 reads CASSADSNSPLHF. DNA for the CDR3: TGTGCCAGTAGTGCGGACAGCAATTCACCCCTCCACTTT.

This clonotype was recorded many times. The chain carries TRBV28 and TRBJ1-2; 7 bases are shared with TRBD1. J lost 6 bases, V lost 3 bases, and 7 bases had no gene match. This CDR3 is 14 amino acids long. CDR1 is MDHEN, CDR2 SYDVKM, per germline. The chain's CDR3 is CASSLLQGIDGYTF. In DNA, the CDR3 is TGTGCCAGCAGTTTGCTACAGGGGATCGATGGCTACACCTTC.

The sample holds many counts of this clonotype. The V and J genes are TRBV2 and TRBJ1-2, with 10 bases aligning to TRBD1. The CDR3 is 15 residues long. Per germline, CDR1 SNHLY and CDR2 FYNNEI. Trimming removed 3 bases from V and 4 bases from J; junction bases left unmatched: 5. CDR3 region: CASSEGQGSGYGYTF. The DNA for the CDR3 is TGTGCCAGCAGTGAGGGACAGGGGTCCGGCTATGGCTACACCTTC.

This clonotype showed up just a few times. The genes are TRBV28 and TRBJ2-2; D could derive from TRBD1 or TRBD2 (5 bases each). Trimming left V 0 bases short and J 2 bases short, with 7 bases between. The CDR3 runs to 15 residues. Per germline, CDR1 MDHEN and CDR2 SYDVKM. In DNA form, the CDR3 reads TGTGCCAGCAGTTTATGGGGGGATAACACCGGGGAGCTGTTTTTT. It codes for CASSLWGDNTGELFF.

The gene calls are TRBV7-9 and TRBJ2-7; D uncertain. Trimming cost V 0 bases and J 4 bases, with 13 bases left between them. This CDR3 comprises 15 residues. Germline loops: CDR1 SEHNR, CDR2 FQNEAQ (reference sequence). CDR3 amino acids: CASSLALTGGYEQYF. As DNA, the CDR3 is TGTGCCAGCAGCTTAGCGTTGACCGGTGGGTACGAGCAGTACTTC.

This clonotype was picked up a small number of times. In nucleotides, the CDR3 is TGTGCCAGCAGCTTAAAGGTTTCGGTTCTTACTAGTTCTGGGGCCAACGTCCTGACTTTC. It codes for CASSLKVSVLTSSGANVLTF. This chain uses TRBV7-2 with TRBJ2-6; possible D gene TRBD2, 5 bases. Germline CDR1 SGHTA, CDR2 FQGNSA. Trimming cost V 2 bases and J 1 base, with 21 bases left between them. The CDR3 is 20 residues long.

The table lists this clonotype with a few counts. This chain uses TRBV6-1 with TRBJ2-2; D not certain. V shed 6 bases and J shed 0 bases, with 11 bases lying between them. Per germline, CDR1 MNHNS and CDR2 SASEGT. The CDR3 has 15 residues. The CDR3 coding sequence is TGTGCCAGCAGCCCTCGGAGAACGAACACCGGGGAGCTGTTTTTT. It translates to CASSPRRTNTGELFF.

J is TRBJ2-3 and V is TRBV18; TRBD2 matches 13 bases. Germline CDR1 KGHSH, CDR2 LQKENI. The CDR3 length is 17 residues. J was trimmed by 0 bases and V by 5 bases; bases with no gene match: 5. The DNA of the CDR3 is TGTGCCAGCTCAACCTTGGGACTAGCGGGAAGCACAGATACGCAGTATTTT. It translates to CASSTLGLAGSTDTQYF.

The V gene is TRBV7-9, the J gene TRBJ2-3; TRBD2 matches 7 bases. J was trimmed by 1 base and V by 5 bases; bases with no gene match: 6. The CDR3 has 15 residues. Germline loops: CDR1 SEHNR, CDR2 FQNEAQ (reference sequence). The CDR3 nucleotides read TGTGCCAGCAGCCGACGACTAGCACGCACAGATACGCAGTATTTT. Translation: CASSRRLARTDTQYF.

V usage is TRBV7-8 and J usage is TRBJ2-3; D may be TRBD1 or TRBD2 (7 bases each). The CDR3 length is 15 residues. Germline V lookup: CDR1 SGHVS, CDR2 FQNEAQ. V lost 5 bases and J 8 bases, leaving 20 bases between the germline ends. CDR3 sequence reads: CASSPGAGRGLTQYF. CDR3 nucleotides: TGTGCCAGCAGCCCCGGAGCGGGGAGGGGGCTTACGCAGTATTTT.